Listed below are T cell receptor beta chains from one sample, sequenced in a study of CD8 T cells in ankylosing spondylitis. TCRdb itself ran the 5' RACE reads through MiXCR, one entry per CDR3 protein. Of roughly 700,000 distinct CDR3 sequences listed, under 20% are singletons. Sequenced input: blood, either unsorted or a sorted T cell fraction (not recorded which). Every receptor here comes from a male donor with ankylosing spondylitis. The CDR3 runs from the conserved cysteine through the conserved F or W. D genes are given only for firm matches. Size tells how often a clone was seen (once, few, many) or the class of an expanded clone, and some rows leave it out.

CDR3 protein	CDR3 DNA	D gene	V gene	J gene	clone size
CASSFSLGTTTDTQYF	TGTGCCAGCAGTTTTAGCCTAGGGACCACCACAGATACGCAGTATTTT	.	TRBV28	TRBJ2-3	.
CASGDITGELFF	TGTGCCAGCGGGGATATCACCGGGGAGCTGTTTTTT	.	TRBV28	TRBJ2-2	.
CASSDQRATGELFF	TGTGCCAGCAGCGACCAAAGGGCCACCGGGGAGCTGTTTTTT	.	TRBV7-9	TRBJ2-2	few
CASSEVRVPNEQFF	TGTGCCAGCAGTGAAGTGAGGGTTCCCAATGAGCAGTTCTTC	.	TRBV6-1	TRBJ2-1	few
CSARRAGNSPLHF	TGCAGTGCTAGGCGGGCAGGGAATTCACCCCTCCACTTT	.	TRBV20-1	TRBJ1-6	.
CASSLLTSGELFF	TGTGCCAGCAGCCTGCTGACTTCCGGGGAGCTGTTTTTT	.	TRBV5-5	TRBJ2-2	few
CASSLGGGYTKAFF	TGTGCCAGCAGTTTAGGGGGTGGCTACACTAAAGCTTTCTTT	.	TRBV12-3/TRBV12-4	TRBJ1-1	.
CASSLVVGTSSAEQYF	TGTGCCAGCAGCTTAGTAGTAGGGACTTCCTCCGCCGAGCAGTACTTC	.	TRBV7-6	TRBJ2-7	.
CASSLLPGDRQYF	TGTGCCAGCAGTCTACTCCCCGGGGACCGTCAGTACTTC	.	TRBV28	TRBJ2-7	few
CASSLVPSGGISYEQYF	TGCGCCAGCAGCTTGGTTCCTAGCGGGGGGATCTCCTACGAGCAGTACTTC	TRBD2	TRBV5-1	TRBJ2-7	.
CASSSLAGAAGTEAFF	TGTGCCAGCAGCTCCCTGGCAGGGGCCGCGGGGACTGAAGCTTTCTTT	.	TRBV7-8	TRBJ1-1	.
CASSGDVMETQYF	TGTGCCAGCAGCGGGGACGTGATGGAGACCCAGTACTTC	.	TRBV7-9	TRBJ2-5	.
CASSPQKGQGSEKLFF	TGTGCCAGCAGCCCCCAGAAGGGGCAGGGGAGTGAAAAACTGTTTTTT	.	TRBV7-9	TRBJ1-4	few
CSARVGQPNTEAFF	TGCAGTGCTAGAGTGGGACAGCCGAACACTGAAGCTTTCTTT	TRBD1	TRBV20-1	TRBJ1-1	once
CSARDSGRGTEAFF	TGCAGTGCTAGAGATAGTGGCAGGGGCACTGAAGCTTTCTTT	.	TRBV20-1	TRBJ1-1	.
CASSQDGSGYEQYF	TGCGCCAGCAGCCAAGATGGGAGCGGCTACGAGCAGTACTTC	.	TRBV4-3	TRBJ2-7	.
CASSRTGAAGNTIYF	TGTGCCAGCAGCCGGACAGGGGCGGCTGGAAACACCATATATTTT	TRBD1	TRBV12-3/TRBV12-4	TRBJ1-3	few
CASSHGVSGSYEQYF	TGCGCCAGCAGCCACGGGGTCTCAGGGTCCTACGAGCAGTACTTC	.	TRBV5-1	TRBJ2-7	.
CASSLRPEGDPGELFF	TGCGCCAGCAGCTTGCGACCAGAGGGGGATCCCGGGGAGCTGTTTTTT	.	TRBV5-1	TRBJ2-2	few
CASSRQSTGNEQFF	TGTGCCAGCAGCCGCCAATCTACCGGCAATGAGCAGTTCTTC	.	TRBV3-1	TRBJ2-1	.
CASSYTGQGSTEAFF	TGTGCCAGCAGTTACACGGGACAGGGGAGCACTGAAGCTTTCTTT	TRBD1	TRBV6-5	TRBJ1-1	.
CASHRAKDGYTF	TGTGCCAGCCACAGGGCCAAAGATGGCTACACCTTC	.	TRBV7-9	TRBJ1-2	.
CASRAPKAETQYF	TGTGCCAGCAGAGCCCCGAAGGCAGAGACCCAGTACTTC	.	TRBV27	TRBJ2-5	few
CASSLERPEGTQYF	TGTGCCAGCAGTTTAGAGAGACCCGAGGGGACCCAGTACTTC	.	TRBV12-3/TRBV12-4	TRBJ2-5	many
CASSRTLGAGGYTF	TGTGCCAGTAGTAGGACTCTTGGGGCAGGAGGCTACACCTTC	.	TRBV19	TRBJ1-2	.
CSARLTGTVGRIAEAFF	TGCAGTGCTAGATTGACCGGGACAGTGGGACGCATCGCTGAAGCTTTCTTT	TRBD1	TRBV20-1	TRBJ1-1	.
CASSPPGLAGGRETQYF	TGTGCCAGCAGCCCTCCGGGACTAGCGGGAGGGCGAGAGACCCAGTACTTC	TRBD2	TRBV7-2	TRBJ2-5	few
CASSQAGVNEKLFF	TGTGCCAGCAGCCAGGCAGGGGTTAATGAAAAACTGTTTTTT	.	TRBV12-3/TRBV12-4	TRBJ1-4	many
CATSPRQGGTGELFF	TGTGCCACCAGTCCCCGACAGGGAGGCACCGGGGAGCTGTTTTTT	.	TRBV15	TRBJ2-2	.
CASSLRSSEKLFF	TGTGCCAGCAGCCTCCGATCATCCGAAAAACTGTTTTTT	.	TRBV7-8	TRBJ1-4	few
CASSRGRGNEKLFF	TGTGCCAGCAGCAGGGGTCGGGGTAATGAAAAACTGTTTTTT	.	TRBV7-2	TRBJ1-4	few
CASRGSREVRSYEQYF	TGTGCCAGCAGGGGTTCACGGGAGGTTCGGTCCTACGAGCAGTACTTC	TRBD2	TRBV6-2/TRBV6-3	TRBJ2-7	.
CASSFDVFTDTQYF	TGTGCCAGCAGCTTCGACGTATTCACAGATACGCAGTATTTT	.	TRBV7-2	TRBJ2-3	.
CSVELLDREGETQYF	TGCAGCGTTGAACTGCTCGACAGGGAAGGAGAGACCCAGTACTTC	TRBD1	TRBV29-1	TRBJ2-5	.
CASSLGGRKNEQYF	TGTGCCAGCAGCTTAGGCGGGAGGAAGAACGAGCAGTACTTC	TRBD2	TRBV7-8	TRBJ2-7	few
CASSRDRGRNEQFF	TGCGCCAGCAGCCGGGACAGGGGGCGCAATGAGCAGTTCTTC	TRBD1	TRBV5-1	TRBJ2-1	few
CSARDLATVQETQYF	TGCAGTGCTAGAGATTTAGCAACGGTGCAAGAGACCCAGTACTTC	.	TRBV20-1	TRBJ2-5	few
CASSPGGGTALNTEAFF	TGCGCCAGCAGCCCTGGGGGGGGGACAGCTTTGAACACTGAAGCTTTCTTT	TRBD1	TRBV4-1	TRBJ1-1	few
CSAGRGRDTEAFF	TGCAGTGCCGGACGGGGTCGGGACACTGAAGCTTTCTTT	.	TRBV20-1	TRBJ1-1	.
CASSADRELNTEAFF	TGTGCCAGCAGTGCCGACAGGGAACTGAACACTGAAGCTTTCTTT	TRBD1	TRBV27	TRBJ1-1	.
CASSQHGTANQPQHF	TGCGCCAGCAGCCAACACGGGACAGCTAATCAGCCCCAGCATTTT	TRBD1	TRBV4-1	TRBJ1-5	few
CSARDRQRGNEQFF	TGCAGTGCTAGAGATAGGCAGCGGGGCAATGAGCAGTTCTTC	TRBD2	TRBV20-1	TRBJ2-1	.
CASSSRDEAYEQYF	TGTGCCAGCAGCTCCCGGGACGAGGCCTACGAGCAGTACTTC	.	TRBV7-6	TRBJ2-7	many
CASSESRQYNEQFF	TGCGCCAGCAGTGAGTCGAGGCAGTACAATGAGCAGTTCTTC	.	TRBV10-2	TRBJ2-1	few
CASSYPTDNYGYTF	TGTGCCAGCAGCTACCCGACAGATAACTATGGCTACACCTTC	.	TRBV7-9	TRBJ1-2	.
CASRPGTGDPYEQYF	TGTGCCAGCAGACCCGGGACAGGGGACCCCTACGAGCAGTACTTC	TRBD1	TRBV6-1	TRBJ2-7	few
CASSFQGYYIDTQYF	TGTGCCAGCAGTTTTCAGGGGTATTATATAGATACGCAGTATTTT	.	TRBV12-3/TRBV12-4	TRBJ2-3	few
CASSEARGHYGYTF	TGTGCCAGCAGTGAAGCAAGGGGGCACTATGGCTACACCTTC	TRBD1	TRBV6-1	TRBJ1-2	.
CASSQDSNLYNEQFF	TGTGCCAGCAGCCAAGATTCGAACCTTTACAATGAGCAGTTCTTC	.	TRBV16	TRBJ2-1	many
CASSSRTSPSTDTQYF	TGTGCCAGCAGCTCTCGGACTAGCCCGAGCACAGATACGCAGTATTTT	TRBD2	TRBV7-8	TRBJ2-3	.
CASSLALGQGAYEQYF	TGTGCCAGCAGCTTAGCGCTCGGGCAGGGTGCCTACGAGCAGTACTTC	.	TRBV7-8	TRBJ2-7	.
CAWSGLNPRGTDTQYF	TGTGCCTGGAGTGGGCTGAACCCTCGGGGCACAGATACGCAGTATTTT	.	TRBV30	TRBJ2-3	.
CASSLRQGSKMNTEAFF	TGTGCCAGCAGTTTGCGGCAGGGGAGTAAAATGAACACTGAAGCTTTCTTT	.	TRBV27	TRBJ1-1	.
CASSVRLAGGPGETQYF	TGTGCCAGCAGCGTAAGACTAGCGGGGGGGCCTGGGGAGACCCAGTACTTC	TRBD2	TRBV11-2	TRBJ2-5	.
CASPPLSGDMNTEAFF	TGTGCCAGCCCCCCCTTGTCAGGGGACATGAACACTGAAGCTTTCTTT	.	TRBV28	TRBJ1-1	few